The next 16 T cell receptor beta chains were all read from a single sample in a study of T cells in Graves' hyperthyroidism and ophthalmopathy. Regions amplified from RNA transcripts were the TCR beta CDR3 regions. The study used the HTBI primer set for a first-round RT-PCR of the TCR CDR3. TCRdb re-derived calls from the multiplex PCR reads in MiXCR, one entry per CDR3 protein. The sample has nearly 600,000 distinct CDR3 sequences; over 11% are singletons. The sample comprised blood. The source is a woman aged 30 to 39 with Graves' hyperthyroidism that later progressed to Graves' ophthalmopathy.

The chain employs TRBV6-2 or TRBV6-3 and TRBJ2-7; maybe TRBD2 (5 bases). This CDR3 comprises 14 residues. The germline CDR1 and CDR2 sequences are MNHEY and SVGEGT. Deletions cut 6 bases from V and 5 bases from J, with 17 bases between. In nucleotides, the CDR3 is TGTGCCAGCAGGGGAAATCGGGAATTCCACGAGCAGTACTTC. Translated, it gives CASRGNREFHEQYF.

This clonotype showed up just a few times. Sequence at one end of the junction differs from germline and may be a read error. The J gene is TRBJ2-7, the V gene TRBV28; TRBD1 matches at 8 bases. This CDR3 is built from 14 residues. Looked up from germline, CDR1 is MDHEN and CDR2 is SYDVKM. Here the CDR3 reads CASSFQGQGYEQHF. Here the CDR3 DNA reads TGTGCCAGCAGTTTCCAAGGACAGGGCTACGAGCAGCACTTC.

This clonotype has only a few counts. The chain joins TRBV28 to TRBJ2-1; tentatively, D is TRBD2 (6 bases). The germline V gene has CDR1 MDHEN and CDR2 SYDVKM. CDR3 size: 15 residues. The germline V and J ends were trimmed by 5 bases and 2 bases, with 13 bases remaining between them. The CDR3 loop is CASSALGGAYNEQFF. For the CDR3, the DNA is TGTGCCAGCAGTGCTTTGGGGGGAGCCTACAATGAGCAGTTCTTC.

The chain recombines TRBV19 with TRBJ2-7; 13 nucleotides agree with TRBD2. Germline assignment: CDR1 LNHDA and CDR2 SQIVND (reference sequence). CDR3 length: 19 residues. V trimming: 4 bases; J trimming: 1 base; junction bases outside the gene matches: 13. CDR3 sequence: CASSKVAGTSGTKSYEQYF. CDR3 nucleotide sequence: TGTGCCAGTAGTAAGGTGGCCGGGACTAGCGGGACCAAGTCCTACGAGCAGTACTTC.

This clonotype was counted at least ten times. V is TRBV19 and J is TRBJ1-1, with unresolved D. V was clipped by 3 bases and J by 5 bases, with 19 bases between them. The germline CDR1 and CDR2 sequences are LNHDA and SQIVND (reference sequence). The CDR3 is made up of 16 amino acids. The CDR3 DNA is TGTGCCAGTAGTATCCCCGGACGGGGTGAAGGGACTGAAGCTTTCTTT. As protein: CASSIPGRGEGTEAFF.

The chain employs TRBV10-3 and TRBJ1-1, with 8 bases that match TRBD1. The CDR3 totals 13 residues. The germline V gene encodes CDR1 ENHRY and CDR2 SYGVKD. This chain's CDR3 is CSTDRECGTEAFF. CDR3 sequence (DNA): TGTTCCACGGACAGGGAGTGCGGCACTGAAGCTTTCTTT.

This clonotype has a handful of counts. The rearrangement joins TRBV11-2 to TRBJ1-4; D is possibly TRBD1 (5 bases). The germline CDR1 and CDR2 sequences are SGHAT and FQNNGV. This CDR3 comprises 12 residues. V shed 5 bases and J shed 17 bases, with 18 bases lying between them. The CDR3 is CASSTTALRPFF. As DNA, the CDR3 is TGTGCCAGCAGCACGACAGCGCTGCGGCCCTTTTTT.

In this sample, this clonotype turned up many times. The CDR3 region has the DNA TGTGCCAGCAGTGCCTGGACTCTCGCTCGGGAGACCCAGTACTTC. As protein: CASSAWTLARETQYF. The rearrangement links TRBV2 to TRBJ2-5; D is perhaps TRBD2 (5 bases). This CDR3 comprises 15 residues. Trimming removed 4 bases from V and 5 bases from J, with 17 bases in between. CDR1 and CDR2 from the germline V gene are SNHLY and FYNNEI.

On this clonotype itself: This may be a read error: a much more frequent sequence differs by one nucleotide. The DNA for the CDR3 is TGTGCCAGTAGTATTGGGGAGGACGCTGAAGCTCTCTTT. It is translated as CASSIGEDAEALF. V gene TRBV19 combines with J gene TRBJ1-1; the D is unclear. This CDR3 spans 13 amino acids. Germline V gene lookup returns CDR1 LNHDA and CDR2 SQIVND (reference sequence).

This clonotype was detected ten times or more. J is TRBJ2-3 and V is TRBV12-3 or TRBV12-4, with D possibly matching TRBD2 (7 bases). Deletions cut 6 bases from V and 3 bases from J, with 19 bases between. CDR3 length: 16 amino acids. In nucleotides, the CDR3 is TGTGCCAGCAGCCAACCCGGCAGGGGAGGGACAGATACGCAGTATTTT. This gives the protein CASSQPGRGGTDTQYF.

CDR3 nucleotide sequence: TGTGCCTGGACCGCGGGACAGGGGTCTGGCTACACCTTC. Amino acids: CAWTAGQGSGYTF. The chain joins TRBV30 to TRBJ1-2, with 10 bases lining up with TRBD1. Germline CDR1 and CDR2: GTSNPN and SVGIG (reference sequence). The CDR3 contains 13 residues. V lost 4 bases to trimming and J lost 7 bases; unmatched junction nucleotides: 6.

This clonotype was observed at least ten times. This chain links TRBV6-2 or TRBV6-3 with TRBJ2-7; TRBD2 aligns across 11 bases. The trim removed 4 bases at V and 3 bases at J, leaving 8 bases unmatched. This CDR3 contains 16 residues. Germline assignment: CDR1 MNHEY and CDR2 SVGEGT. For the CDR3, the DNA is TGTGCCAGCAGTTCCATACGGACTAGCGGGCTCTACGAGCAGTACTTC. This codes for CASSSIRTSGLYEQYF.

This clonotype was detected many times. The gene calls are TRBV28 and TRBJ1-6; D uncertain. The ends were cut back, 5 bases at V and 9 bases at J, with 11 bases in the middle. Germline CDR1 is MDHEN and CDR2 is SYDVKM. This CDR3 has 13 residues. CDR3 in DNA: TGTGCCAGCAGTCCCCCACCCCCTTCACCCCTCCACTTT. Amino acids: CASSPPPPSPLHF.

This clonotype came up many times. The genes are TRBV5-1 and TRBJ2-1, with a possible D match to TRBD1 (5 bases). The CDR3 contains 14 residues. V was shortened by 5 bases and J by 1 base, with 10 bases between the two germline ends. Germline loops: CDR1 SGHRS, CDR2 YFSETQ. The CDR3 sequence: CASRRTFSYNEQFF. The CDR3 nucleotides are TGCGCCAGCAGGAGGACATTTTCCTACAATGAGCAGTTCTTC.

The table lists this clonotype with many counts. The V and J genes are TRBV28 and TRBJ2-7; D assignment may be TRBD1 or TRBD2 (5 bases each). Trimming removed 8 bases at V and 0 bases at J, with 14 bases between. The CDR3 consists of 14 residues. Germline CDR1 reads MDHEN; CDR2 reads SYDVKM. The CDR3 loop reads CASGGTGSSYEQYF. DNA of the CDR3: TGTGCCAGCGGGGGAACAGGAAGCTCCTACGAGCAGTACTTC.

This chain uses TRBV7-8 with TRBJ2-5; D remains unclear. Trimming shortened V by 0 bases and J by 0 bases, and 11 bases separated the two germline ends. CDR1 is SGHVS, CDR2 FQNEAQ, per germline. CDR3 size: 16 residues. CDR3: CASSLALELYQETQYF. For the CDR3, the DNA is TGTGCCAGCAGCTTAGCACTTGAGCTGTACCAAGAGACCCAGTACTTC.